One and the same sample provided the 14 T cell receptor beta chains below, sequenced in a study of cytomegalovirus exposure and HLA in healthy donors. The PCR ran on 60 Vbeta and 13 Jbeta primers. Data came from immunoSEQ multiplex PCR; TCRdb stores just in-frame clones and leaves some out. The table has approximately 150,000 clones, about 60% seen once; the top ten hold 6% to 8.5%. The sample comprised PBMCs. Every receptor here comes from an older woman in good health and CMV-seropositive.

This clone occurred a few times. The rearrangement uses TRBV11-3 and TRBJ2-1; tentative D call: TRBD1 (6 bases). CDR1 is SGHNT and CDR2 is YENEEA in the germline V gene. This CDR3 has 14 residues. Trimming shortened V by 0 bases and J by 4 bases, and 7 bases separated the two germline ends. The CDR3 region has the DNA TGTGCCAGCAGCTTAGAACAGGGTTACAATGAGCAGTTCTTC. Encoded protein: CASSLEQGYNEQFF.

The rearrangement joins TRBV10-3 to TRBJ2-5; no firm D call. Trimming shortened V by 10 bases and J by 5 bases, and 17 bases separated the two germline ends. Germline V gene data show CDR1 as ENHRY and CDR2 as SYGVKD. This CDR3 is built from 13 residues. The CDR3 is CATSIDSKETQYF. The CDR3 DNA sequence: TGTGCCACGAGCATTGATAGTAAGGAGACCCAGTACTTC.

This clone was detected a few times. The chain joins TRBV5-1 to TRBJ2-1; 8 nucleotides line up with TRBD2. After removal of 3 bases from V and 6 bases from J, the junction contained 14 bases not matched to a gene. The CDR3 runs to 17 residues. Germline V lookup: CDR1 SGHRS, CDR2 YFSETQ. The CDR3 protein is CASSSFRGSGSGNEQFF. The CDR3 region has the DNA TGCGCCAGCAGCTCCTTCCGGGGAAGCGGGAGTGGCAATGAGCAGTTCTTC.

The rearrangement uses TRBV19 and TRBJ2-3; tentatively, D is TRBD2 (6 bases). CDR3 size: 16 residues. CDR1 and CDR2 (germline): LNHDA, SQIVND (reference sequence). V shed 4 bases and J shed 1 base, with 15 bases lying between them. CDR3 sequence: CASSTRSGSRTDTQYF. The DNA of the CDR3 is TGTGCCAGTAGTACCCGTAGCGGCTCTCGCACAGATACGCAGTATTTT. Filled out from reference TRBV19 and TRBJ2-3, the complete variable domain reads DGGITQSPKYLFRKEGQNVTLSCEQNLNHDAMYWYRQDPGQGLRLIYYSQIVNDFQKGDIAEGYSVSREKKESFPLTVTSAQKNPTAFYLCASSTRSGSRTDTQYFGPGTRLTVL.

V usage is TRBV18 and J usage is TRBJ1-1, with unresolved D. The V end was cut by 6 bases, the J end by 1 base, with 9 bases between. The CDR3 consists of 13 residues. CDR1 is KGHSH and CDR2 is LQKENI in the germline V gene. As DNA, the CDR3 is TGTGCCAGCTCCCTCGAGGAGAACACTGAAGCTTTCTTT. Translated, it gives CASSLEENTEAFF. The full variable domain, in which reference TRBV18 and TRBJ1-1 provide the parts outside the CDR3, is NAGVMQNPRHLVRRRGQEARLRCSPMKGHSHVYWYRQLPEEGLKFMVYLQKENIIDESGMPKERFSAEFPKEGPSILRIQQVVRGDSAAYFCASSLEENTEAFFGQGTRLTVV.

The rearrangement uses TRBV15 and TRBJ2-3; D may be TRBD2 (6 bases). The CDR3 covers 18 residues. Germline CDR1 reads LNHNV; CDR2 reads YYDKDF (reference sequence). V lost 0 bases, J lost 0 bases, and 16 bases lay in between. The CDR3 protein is CATSRDAGLATSTDTQYF. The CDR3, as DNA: TGTGCCACCAGCAGAGACGCGGGGCTAGCGACTAGCACAGATACGCAGTATTTT.

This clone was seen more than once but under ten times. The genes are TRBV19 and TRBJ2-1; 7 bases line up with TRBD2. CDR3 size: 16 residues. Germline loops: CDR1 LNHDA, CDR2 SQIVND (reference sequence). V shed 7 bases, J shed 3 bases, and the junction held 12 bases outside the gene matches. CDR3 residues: CASTDKGLADYNEQFF. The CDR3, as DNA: TGTGCCAGTACCGACAAGGGGCTAGCGGACTACAATGAGCAGTTCTTC.

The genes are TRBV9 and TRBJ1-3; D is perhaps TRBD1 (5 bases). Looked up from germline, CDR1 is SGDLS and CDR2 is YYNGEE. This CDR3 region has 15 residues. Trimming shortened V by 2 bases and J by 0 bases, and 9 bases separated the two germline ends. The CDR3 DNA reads TGTGCCAGCAGCGTCGGAGACAGCTCTGGAAACACCATATATTTT. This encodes CASSVGDSSGNTIYF.

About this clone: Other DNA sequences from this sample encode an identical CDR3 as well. CDR3 coding DNA: TGCGCCAGCAGCTCCGCTTCCGGGACAGGGTTCCACGAGCAGTACTTC. This gives the protein CASSSASGTGFHEQYF. The chain has TRBV5-1 and TRBJ2-7; 9 nucleotides line up with TRBD1. Germline-derived CDR1 and CDR2 are SGHRS and YFSETQ. This CDR3 spans 16 amino acids. V gave up 3 bases and J gave up 5 bases; unmatched junction bases: 12.

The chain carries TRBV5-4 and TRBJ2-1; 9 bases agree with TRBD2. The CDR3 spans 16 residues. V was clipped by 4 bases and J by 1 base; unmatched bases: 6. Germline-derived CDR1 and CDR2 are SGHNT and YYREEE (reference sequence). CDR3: CASSPVAGVSYNEQFF. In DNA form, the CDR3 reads TGTGCCAGCAGCCCCGTAGCGGGAGTGTCCTACAATGAGCAGTTCTTC.

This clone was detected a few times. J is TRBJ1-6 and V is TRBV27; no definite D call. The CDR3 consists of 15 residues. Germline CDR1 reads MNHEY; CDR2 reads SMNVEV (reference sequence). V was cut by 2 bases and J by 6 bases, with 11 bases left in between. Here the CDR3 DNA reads TGTGCCAGCAGTTTAAAAGCCCGGGGTAATTCACCCCTCCACTTT. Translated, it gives CASSLKARGNSPLHF.

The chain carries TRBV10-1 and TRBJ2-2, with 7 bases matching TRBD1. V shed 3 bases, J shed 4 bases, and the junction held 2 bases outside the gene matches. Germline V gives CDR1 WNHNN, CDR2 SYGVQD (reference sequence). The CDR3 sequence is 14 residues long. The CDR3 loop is CASSEDRVTGELFF. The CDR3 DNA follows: TGCGCCAGCAGTGAAGACAGGGTCACCGGGGAGCTGTTTTTT.

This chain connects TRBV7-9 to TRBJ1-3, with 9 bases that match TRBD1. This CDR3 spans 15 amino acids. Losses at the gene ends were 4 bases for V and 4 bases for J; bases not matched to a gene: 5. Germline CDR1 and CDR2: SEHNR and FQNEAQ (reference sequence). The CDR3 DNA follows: TGTGCCAGCAGCTCCGGGACAGGGAGAGGAAACACCATATATTTT. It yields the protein CASSSGTGRGNTIYF.

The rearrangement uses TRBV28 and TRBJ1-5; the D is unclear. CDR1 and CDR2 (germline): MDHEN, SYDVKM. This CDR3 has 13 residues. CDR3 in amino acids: CGAGRHSNQPQHF. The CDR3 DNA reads TGTGGGGCGGGGAGGCATAGCAATCAGCCCCAGCATTTT.